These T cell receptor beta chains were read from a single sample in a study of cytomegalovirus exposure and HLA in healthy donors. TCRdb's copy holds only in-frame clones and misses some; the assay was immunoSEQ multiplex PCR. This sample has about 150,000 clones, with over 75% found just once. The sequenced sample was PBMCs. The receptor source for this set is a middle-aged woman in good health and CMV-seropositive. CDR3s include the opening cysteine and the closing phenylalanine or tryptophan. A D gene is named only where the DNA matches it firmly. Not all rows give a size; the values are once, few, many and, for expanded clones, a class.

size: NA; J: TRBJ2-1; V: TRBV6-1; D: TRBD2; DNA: TGTGCCAGCAGTGAGGGACTAGAGGGCAATGAGCAGTTCTTC; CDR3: CASSEGLEGNEQFF
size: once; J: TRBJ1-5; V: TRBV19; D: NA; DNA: TGTGCCAGTAGGACTAGGGGTAATAGCAATCAGCCCCAGCATTTT; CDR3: CASRTRGNSNQPQHF
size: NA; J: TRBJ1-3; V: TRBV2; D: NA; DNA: TGTGCCAGCAGTGAACGGGAGTCCTCTGGAAACACCATATATTTT; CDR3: CASSERESSGNTIYF
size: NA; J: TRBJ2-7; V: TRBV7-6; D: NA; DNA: TGTGCCAGCAGCTTAGAAGGCGGGACCCCCTACGAGCAGTACTTC; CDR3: CASSLEGGTPYEQYF
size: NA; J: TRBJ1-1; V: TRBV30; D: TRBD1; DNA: TGTGCCTGGAGTGGCAGGGGGGCGGAGAACACTGAAGCTTTCTTT; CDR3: CAWSGRGAENTEAFF
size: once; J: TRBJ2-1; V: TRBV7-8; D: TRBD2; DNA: TGTGCCAGCCGACTAGCGGGAGTCTACAATGAGCAGTTCTTC; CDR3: CASRLAGVYNEQFF
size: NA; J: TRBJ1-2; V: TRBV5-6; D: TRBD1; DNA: TGTGCCAGCAGCCCTATAGGGGGCCAAGCTAACTATGGCTACACCTTC; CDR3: CASSPIGGQANYGYTF
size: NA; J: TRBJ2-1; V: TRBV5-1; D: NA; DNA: TGCGCCAGCAGCTTGGATAGGACACTATACTACAATGAGCAGTTCTTC; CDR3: CASSLDRTLYYNEQFF
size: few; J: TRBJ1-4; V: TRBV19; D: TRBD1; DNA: TGTGCCAGTACCCCGGACAGGGTGGGAGAAAAACTGTTTTTT; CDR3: CASTPDRVGEKLFF
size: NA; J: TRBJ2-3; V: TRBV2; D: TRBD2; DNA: TGTGCCAGCAGAGCGGGAGGGACAGATACGCAGTATTTT; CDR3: CASRAGGTDTQYF
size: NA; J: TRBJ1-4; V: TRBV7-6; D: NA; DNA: TGTGCCAGCAGCTTAGAGTCTTACGGGGAAAAACTGTTTTTT; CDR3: CASSLESYGEKLFF
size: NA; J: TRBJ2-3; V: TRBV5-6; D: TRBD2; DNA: TGTGCCAGCAGCTTGGAGCGGGAGAGGAGAGATACGCAGTATTTT; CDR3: CASSLERERRDTQYF
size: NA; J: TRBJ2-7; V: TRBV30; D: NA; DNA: TGTGCCTGGAGTAGGGGTCGCGAGCAGTACTTC; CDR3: CAWSRGREQYF
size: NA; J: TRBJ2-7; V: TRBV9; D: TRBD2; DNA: TGTGCCAGCAGCGCGGGGGCGGGAGGGTCCTACGAGCAGTACTTC; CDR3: CASSAGAGGSYEQYF
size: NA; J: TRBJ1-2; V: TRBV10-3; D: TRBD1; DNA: TGTGCCATCAGTAGACAGGGGAATTACCATGGCTACACCTTC; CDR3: CAISRQGNYHGYTF
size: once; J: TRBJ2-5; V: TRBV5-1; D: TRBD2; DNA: TGCGCCAGCAGCTTGGCAGCGGGGCGGGAGACCCAGTACTTC; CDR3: CASSLAAGRETQYF